The 5 T cell receptor beta chains reported below all come from one sample, sequenced in a study of post-analysis software for immune sequencing data. Overall study results and limits: Included in a set of about 5 TRBV segments more frequent in patients than controls were TRBV5-6, TRBV5-1 and TRBV20-1.

cDNA libraries of TCR beta carried unique molecular identifiers. TCRdb re-called the PCR reads with MiXCR, one entry per CDR3 protein. The data show hundreds of thousands of distinct CDR3 sequences, around 47% seen once. Their specific antigens are unknown. The source material was blood. These receptor sequences come from a girl aged 5-17 years with multiple sclerosis.

The chain uses TRBV5-1 and TRBJ2-3; 7 bases match TRBD2. The germline CDR1 and CDR2 sequences are SGHRS and YFSETQ. The CDR3 sequence is 17 residues long. The V gene end was trimmed by 3 bases and the J gene end by 3 bases; junction bases not matched to a gene: 13. The CDR3 is CASSSSGAGNPTDTQYF. Here the CDR3 DNA reads TGCGCCAGCAGCTCGTCAGGAGCGGGGAACCCAACAGATACGCAGTATTTT.

A few counts support this clonotype. The rearrangement uses TRBV6-4 and TRBJ2-1, with TRBD2 identical over 13 bases. CDR1 is MRHNA, CDR2 SNTAGT, per germline. This CDR3 has 15 amino acids. V shed 6 bases and J 8 bases; nucleotides not matched to a gene: 7. CDR3 in amino acids: CASSGGTSGNHEQFF. CDR3 DNA: TGTGCCAGCAGCGGGGGGACTAGCGGGAACCATGAGCAGTTCTTC.

This clonotype has only a few counts. CDR3 protein: CASSYGTWSYEQYF. The CDR3 DNA is TGTGCCAGCAGTTATGGGACGTGGTCCTACGAGCAGTACTTC. The chain has TRBV6-5 and TRBJ2-7; either TRBD1 or TRBD2 may supply D (5 bases each). Germline CDR1 is MNHEY and CDR2 is SVGAGI. The CDR3 runs 14 residues. V was clipped by 3 bases and J by 1 base, with 10 bases between them.

This clonotype was counted only a few times. This rearrangement joins TRBV10-3 to TRBJ1-2; D is unclear. Deletions cut 2 bases from V and 4 bases from J, with 8 bases between. Per germline, CDR1 ENHRY and CDR2 SYGVKD. There are 13 residues in the CDR3. The CDR3 DNA sequence: TGTGCCATCAGTGAGGACGTAAGCTATGGCTACACCTTC. Translating gives CAISEDVSYGYTF.

This chain joins TRBV24-1 and TRBJ2-3; D is tentatively TRBD1 or TRBD2 (5 bases each). The CDR3 sequence is 14 residues long. The V gene's germline CDR1 is KGHDR and CDR2 SFDVKD. The V and J ends lost 5 bases and 1 base respectively, with 9 bases between them. DNA of the CDR3: TGTGCCACCAGTGTACGAGGGGGCACAGATACGCAGTATTTT. This gives the protein CATSVRGGTDTQYF.